This TCR beta chain stems from a study of blood T cell repertoires in COVID-19. The V and J ends lost 3 bases and 0 bases, in that order; junction bases with no gene match: 3. Per germline, CDR1 LGHDT and CDR2 YNNKEL (reference sequence). The CDR3 consists of 16 residues. Here immunoSEQ multiplex PCR was the method, and the copy in TCRdb shows in-frame clones only, minus some. Of roughly 100,000 clones in the sample, roughly four fifths were seen once. The chain joins TRBV3-1 (or the pseudogene TRBV3-2) to TRBJ2-1; 9 bases align to TRBD1. Sequenced input: peripheral blood. The TCR comes from a man aged 55-75 years with acute or convalescent COVID-19. The CDR3 protein is CASSQLQGASYNEQFF. The CDR3 DNA reads as TGTGCCAGCAGCCAGCTACAGGGGGCCTCCTACAATGAGCAGTTCTTC.